This TCR beta chain is from a study of T cell responses to AZD1222 COVID-19 vaccine. Assay: immunoSEQ multiplex PCR; the TCRdb copy retains only in-frame clones and omits some. The repertoire consists of 130,000 to 150,000 clones, with about 91% occurring once and the leading ten covering approximately 16%. V was cut by 6 bases and J by 4 bases, with 7 bases left in between. This CDR3 spans 12 amino acids. The clonotype was recovered from an adult in good health. Sequenced material: peripheral blood, taken on day 0 of AZD1222 vaccination. This chain links TRBV12-3 or TRBV12-4 with TRBJ1-5, with D unclear. The CDR3 DNA reads as TGTGCCAGCAGCCTTATTAATCAGCCCCAGCATTTT. This gives the protein CASSLINQPQHF.